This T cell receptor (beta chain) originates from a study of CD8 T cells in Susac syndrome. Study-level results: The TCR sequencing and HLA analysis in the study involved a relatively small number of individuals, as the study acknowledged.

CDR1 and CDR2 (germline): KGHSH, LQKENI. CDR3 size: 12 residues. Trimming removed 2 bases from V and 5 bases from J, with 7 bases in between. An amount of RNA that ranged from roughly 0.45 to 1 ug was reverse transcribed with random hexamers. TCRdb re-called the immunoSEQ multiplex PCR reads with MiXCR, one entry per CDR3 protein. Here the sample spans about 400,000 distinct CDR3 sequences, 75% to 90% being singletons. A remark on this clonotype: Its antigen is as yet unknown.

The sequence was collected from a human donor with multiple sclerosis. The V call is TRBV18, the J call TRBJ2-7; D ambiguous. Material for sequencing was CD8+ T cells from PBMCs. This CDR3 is CASSPGSHEQYF. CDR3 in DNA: TGTGCCAGCTCACCAGGTAGCCACGAGCAGTACTTC.